This entry lists 11 T cell receptor beta chains sequenced from one sample in a study of naive and memory T cell subsets. An equimolar mix of two oligonucleotides served as the beta constant-region primer for TRBC1 and TRBC2. Four rounds of PCR amplified the ligated cDNA using nested alpha and beta constant-region primers plus SP2. Each CDR3 protein is one row after TCRdb ran MiXCR on the UMI-ligation and nested PCR reads. This sample has 130,000 or so distinct CDR3 sequences, with roughly 36% found just once. What was sequenced was central memory CD4+ T cells from blood. Receptor source: a human donor in good health.

The chain has TRBV18 and TRBJ2-5; TRBD2 is a possible D gene (5 bases). Germline CDR1 KGHSH, CDR2 LQKENI. The CDR3 extends over 18 amino acids. Trimming took off 3 bases at V and 2 bases at J, with 22 bases between the two ends. This chain's CDR3 is CASSPLGPGRGAQETQYF. DNA for the CDR3: TGTGCCAGCTCACCGCTCGGTCCGGGGAGAGGAGCGCAAGAGACCCAGTACTTC.

The chain has TRBV20-1 and TRBJ1-5; possible D gene TRBD1, 5 bases. Germline V gene data show CDR1 as DFQATT and CDR2 as SNEGSKA (reference sequence). This CDR3 region has 12 residues. The CDR3 region is CSTGGYNQPQHF. The CDR3 DNA is TGCAGCACGGGGGGGTACAATCAGCCCCAGCATTTT.

The sample holds a few counts of this clonotype. CDR3 bases: TGTGCCAGCAGCTTTTTTAAGGTTGGAGGAGGGTTCGATGAGCAGTTCTTC. Amino acids: CASSFFKVGGGFDEQFF. This chain connects TRBV5-8 to TRBJ2-1; the D gene is possibly TRBD2 (6 bases). This CDR3 has 17 residues. The germline gives CDR1 SGHTS, CDR2 YDEGEE. V lost 2 bases and J lost 8, with 23 bases in between.

This clonotype was counted a few times. The chain joins TRBV3-1 to TRBJ2-1; D gene uncertain. This CDR3 has 15 residues. CDR1 is LGHDT and CDR2 is YNNKEL in the germline V gene (reference sequence). V gave up 4 bases and J gave up 6 bases, with 16 bases separating them. This CDR3 is CASSRRGVAGNEQFF. Written as DNA, the CDR3 is TGTGCCAGCAGCCGGCGTGGAGTAGCAGGCAATGAGCAGTTCTTC.

V usage is TRBV19 and J usage is TRBJ1-3; no clear D. The V end was cut by 4 bases, the J end by 0 bases, with 19 bases between. The germline gives CDR1 LNHDA, CDR2 SQIVND (reference sequence). The CDR3 consists of 18 residues. CDR3 protein: CASSKPTLKRSSGNTIYF. CDR3 nucleotide sequence: TGTGCCAGTAGTAAGCCCACCCTGAAAAGGAGCTCTGGAAACACCATATATTTT.

The chain has TRBV5-5 and TRBJ2-7, with no clear D. Germline CDR1 reads SGHKS; CDR2 reads YYEKEE (reference sequence). Between the trimmed V and J ends, which lost 0 bases and 4 bases, there was a span of 8 bases. CDR3 size: 13 residues. The CDR3: CASSLAWGYEQYF. The CDR3 DNA follows: TGTGCCAGCAGCTTGGCGTGGGGTTACGAGCAGTACTTC.

This clonotype has a handful of counts. The rearrangement uses TRBV20-1 and TRBJ2-1, with D perhaps matching TRBD1 (5 bases). The CDR3 is made up of 13 amino acids. The germline V and J ends were trimmed by 6 bases and 10 bases, with 19 bases remaining between them. Germline V gene data show CDR1 as DFQATT and CDR2 as SNEGSKA (reference sequence). In DNA form, the CDR3 reads TGCAGTGCCCCCCGGGTTCTCTCAGGGGAGCAGTTCTTC. It encodes CSAPRVLSGEQFF.

The sample holds a few counts of this clonotype. This sequence joins TRBV12-3 or TRBV12-4 and TRBJ2-1; 9 bases match TRBD2. Unmatched junction bases numbered 3, after V lost 7 bases and J lost 8 bases. This CDR3 contains 12 residues. CDR3 amino acids: CASTSGNHEQFF. CDR3 in DNA: TGTGCCAGCACTAGCGGGAATCATGAGCAGTTCTTC.

The chain has TRBV29-1 and TRBJ2-6; D may be TRBD1 (6 bases). Germline-derived CDR1 and CDR2 are SQVTM and ANQGSEA. The CDR3 has 15 residues. Trimming took 5 bases from V and 1 from J, leaving 12 bases between them. CDR3 protein: CSVSTGTSGANVLTF. In nucleotides, the CDR3 is TGCAGCGTTTCGACAGGAACATCTGGGGCCAACGTCCTGACTTTC. Looking up the rest from reference TRBV29-1 and TRBJ2-6 gives the full variable domain: SAVISQKPSRDICQRGTSLTIQCQVDSQVTMMFWYRQQPGQSLTLIATANQGSEATYESGFVIDKFPISRPNLTFSTLTVSNMSPEDSSIYLCSVSTGTSGANVLTFGAGSRLTVL.

The genes are TRBV20-1 and TRBJ1-1, with 8 bases matching TRBD1. The CDR3 spans 13 residues. Trimming at V came to 3 bases and at J to 4 bases, leaving 4 bases not matched to a gene. Germline assignment: CDR1 DFQATT and CDR2 SNEGSKA (reference sequence). In DNA, the CDR3 is TGCAGTGCTAGTCAGGGGGCGCGCACTGAAGCTTTCTTT. Residues: CSASQGARTEAFF.

This rearrangement joins TRBV7-2 to TRBJ1-2; weak D call: TRBD1 (6 bases). Trimming took 1 base from V and 1 from J, leaving 13 bases between them. The V gene's germline CDR1 is SGHTA and CDR2 FQGNSA. CDR3 length: 16 amino acids. This CDR3 is CASSLVTGPSNYGYTF. The CDR3 DNA reads TGTGCCAGCAGCTTAGTGACAGGACCCAGTAACTATGGCTACACCTTC. Full variable domain (outside the CDR3, taken from reference TRBV7-2 and TRBJ1-2): GAGVSQSPSNKVTEKGKDVELRCDPISGHTALYWYRQSLGQGLEFLIYFQGNSAPDKSGLPSDRFSAERTGGSVSTLTIQRTQQEDSAVYLCASSLVTGPSNYGYTFGSGTRLTVV.